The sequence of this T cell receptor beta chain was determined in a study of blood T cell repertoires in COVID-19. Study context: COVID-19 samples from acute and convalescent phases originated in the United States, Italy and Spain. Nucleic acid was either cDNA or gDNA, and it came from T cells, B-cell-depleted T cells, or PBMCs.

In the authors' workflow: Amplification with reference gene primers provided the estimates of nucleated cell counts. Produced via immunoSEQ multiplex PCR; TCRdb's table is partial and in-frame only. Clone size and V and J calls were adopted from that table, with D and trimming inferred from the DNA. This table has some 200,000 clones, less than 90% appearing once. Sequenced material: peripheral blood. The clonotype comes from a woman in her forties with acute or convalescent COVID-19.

The CDR3, as DNA: TGTGCCAGCAGCCCTAAGGACCGCCGGGGAGTCTACAATGAGCAGTTCTTC. It specifies CASSPKDRRGVYNEQFF. The chain uses TRBV13 and TRBJ2-1, with D maybe TRBD2 (5 bases). Trimming cost V 5 bases and J 3 bases, with 20 bases left between them. This CDR3 region has 17 residues. Germline lookup yields CDR1 PRHDT and CDR2 FYEKMQ (reference sequence).